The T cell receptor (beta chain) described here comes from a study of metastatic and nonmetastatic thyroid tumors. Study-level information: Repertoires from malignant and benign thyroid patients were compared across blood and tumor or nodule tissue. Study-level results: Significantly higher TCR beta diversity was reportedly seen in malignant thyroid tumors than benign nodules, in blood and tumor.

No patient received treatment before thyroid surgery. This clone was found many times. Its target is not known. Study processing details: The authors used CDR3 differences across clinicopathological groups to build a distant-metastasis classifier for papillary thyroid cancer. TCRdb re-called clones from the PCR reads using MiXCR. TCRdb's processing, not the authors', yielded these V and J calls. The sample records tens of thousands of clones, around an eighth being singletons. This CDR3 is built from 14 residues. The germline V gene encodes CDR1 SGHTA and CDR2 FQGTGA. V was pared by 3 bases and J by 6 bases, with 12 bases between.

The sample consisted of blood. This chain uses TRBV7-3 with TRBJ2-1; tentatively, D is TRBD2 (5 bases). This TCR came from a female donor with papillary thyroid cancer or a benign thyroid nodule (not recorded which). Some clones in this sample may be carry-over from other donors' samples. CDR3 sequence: CASSLGVSGNEQFF. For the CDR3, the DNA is TGTGCCAGCAGCTTGGGAGTATCAGGCAATGAGCAGTTCTTC.